These 27 T cell receptor beta chains originate from one sample sequenced in a study of cytomegalovirus exposure and HLA in healthy donors. Sequencing used immunoSEQ multiplex PCR; TCRdb keeps in-frame clones, though not all of them. Among about 160,000 clones, roughly 91% were seen once, and the ten largest hold about a tenth. Sequencing was done on a sample of PBMCs. These receptors came from a woman under 30 in good health and CMV-seropositive.

The rearrangement uses TRBV19 and TRBJ1-5; possibly TRBD1 for D (5 bases). The CDR3 sequence is 15 residues long. Germline V CDR1 and CDR2: LNHDA, SQIVND (reference sequence). The germline V and J ends were trimmed by 5 bases and 1 base, with 12 bases remaining between them. CDR3 coding DNA: TGTGCCAGTAGTTATCAGGGATGGAGCAATCAGCCCCAGCATTTT. Amino acid sequence: CASSYQGWSNQPQHF.

Only one count was recorded for this clone. This chain uses TRBV28 with TRBJ1-1; the D is unclear. Trimming left V 2 bases short and J 0 bases short, with 7 bases between. Germline V CDR1 and CDR2: MDHEN, SYDVKM. The CDR3 has 14 residues. The CDR3: CASSLRSMNTEAFF. CDR3 bases: TGTGCCAGCAGTTTAAGGAGCATGAACACTGAAGCTTTCTTT. The variable domain in full, completed from reference TRBV28 and TRBJ1-1, reads DVKVTQSSRYLVKRTGEKVFLECVQDMDHENMFWYRQDPGLGLRLIYFSYDVKMKEKGDIPEGYSVSREKKERFSLILESASTNQTSMYLCASSLRSMNTEAFFGQGTRLTVV.

This clone has a handful of counts. V and J are TRBV4-1 and TRBJ1-2; D uncertain. Germline values: CDR1 MGHRA, CDR2 YSYEKL. The CDR3 extends over 14 amino acids. Trimming shortened V by 4 bases and J by 6 bases, and 15 bases separated the two germline ends. In nucleotides, the CDR3 is TGCGCCAGCAGCCCCCTGTCGGGGTACCATGGCTACACCTTC. Translating gives CASSPLSGYHGYTF.

The J gene is TRBJ2-1, the V gene TRBV28, with TRBD2 identical over 10 bases. The J segment lost 4 bases and the V segment lost 4 bases, leaving 7 bases of the junction unmatched. The CDR3 totals 16 residues. Germline V lookup: CDR1 MDHEN, CDR2 SYDVKM. Here the CDR3 reads CASSSPLAGIYNEQFF. The CDR3 DNA reads as TGTGCCAGCAGTTCCCCACTAGCGGGGATTTACAATGAGCAGTTCTTC.

This chain's CDR3 is CASSLGAGLAYRTDTQYF. CDR3 nucleotides: TGTGCCAGCAGCTTAGGAGCTGGACTAGCATATCGCACAGATACGCAGTATTTT. The chain carries TRBV11-3 and TRBJ2-3, with 8 bases aligning to TRBD2. The CDR3 has 18 residues. V shed 1 base and J 1 base; nucleotides not matched to a gene: 10. The V gene's germline CDR1 is SGHNT and CDR2 YENEEA.

The chain uses TRBV18 and TRBJ2-1, with 13 bases that match TRBD2. The CDR3 contains 16 residues. Germline CDR1 and CDR2: KGHSH and LQKENI. Trimming at V came to 4 bases and at J to 2 bases, leaving 2 bases not matched to a gene. As DNA, the CDR3 is TGTGCCAGCTCACGACTAGCGGGAGGTCCCTACAATGAGCAGTTCTTC. This encodes CASSRLAGGPYNEQFF. The full variable domain, in which reference TRBV18 and TRBJ2-1 provide the parts outside the CDR3, is NAGVMQNPRHLVRRRGQEARLRCSPMKGHSHVYWYRQLPEEGLKFMVYLQKENIIDESGMPKERFSAEFPKEGPSILRIQQVVRGDSAAYFCASSRLAGGPYNEQFFGPGTRLTVL.

Of note for this clone: Other nucleotide sequences in the sample specify the same CDR3. The chain uses TRBV6-5 and TRBJ2-7; maybe TRBD1 (6 bases). The germline V gene has CDR1 MNHEY and CDR2 SVGAGI. The germline V and J ends were trimmed by 6 bases and 2 bases, with 11 bases remaining between them. This CDR3 spans 13 amino acids. The CDR3 is CASRQGFTYEQYF. The CDR3 region has the DNA TGTGCCAGCAGGCAGGGGTTTACCTACGAGCAGTACTTC.

The genes are TRBV7-3 and TRBJ2-7, with D maybe TRBD2 (6 bases). The V end lost 5 bases, the J end lost 3 bases, and 14 bases lay between the germline ends. The CDR3 contains 14 residues. From germline, CDR1 is SGHTA and CDR2 FQGTGA. CDR3 DNA: TGTGCCAGCAGCCCCGGGGCCGGGGGCTACGAGCAGTACTTC. Translated: CASSPGAGGYEQYF.

The DNA of the CDR3 is TGTGCCAGCATTACTTACCCCTACTACGAGCAGTACTTC. Its translation is CASITYPYYEQYF. The J gene is TRBJ2-7, the V gene TRBV2; D is ambiguous. V was cut by 7 bases and J by 3 bases, with 13 bases left in between. CDR3 length: 13 residues. The germline gives CDR1 SNHLY, CDR2 FYNNEI.

V usage is TRBV9 and J usage is TRBJ2-3, with a possible D match to TRBD2 (6 bases). This CDR3 region has 14 residues. The V end was cut by 0 bases, the J end by 7 bases, with 12 bases between. CDR1 and CDR2 from the germline V gene are SGDLS and YYNGEE. CDR3 coding DNA: TGTGCCAGCAGCGTAGACCGGGAGCTGAATACGCAGTATTTT. Amino acid sequence: CASSVDRELNTQYF.

The rearrangement links TRBV29-1 to TRBJ2-1; 8 bases align to TRBD2. J was trimmed by 5 bases and V by 6 bases; bases with no gene match: 3. This CDR3 comprises 12 residues. Germline CDR1 and CDR2: SQVTM and ANQGSEA. CDR3 bases: TGCAGCGTAGCGGGAGATCACAATGAGCAGTTCTTC. Translating gives CSVAGDHNEQFF.

This clone was picked up many times. The chain links TRBV9 to TRBJ2-2; 7 bases are shared with TRBD1. V lost 0 bases, J lost 6 bases, and 5 bases stayed unmatched. The CDR3 consists of 15 residues. Germline V CDR1 and CDR2: SGDLS, YYNGEE. Here the CDR3 reads CASSVGGQGAGELFF. For the CDR3, the DNA is TGTGCCAGCAGCGTAGGCGGGCAGGGGGCCGGGGAGCTGTTTTTT.

V usage is TRBV2 and J usage is TRBJ1-1; 10 bases are a match to TRBD1. Germline loops: CDR1 SNHLY, CDR2 FYNNEI. The CDR3 has 14 residues. After removal of 10 bases from V and 5 bases from J, the junction contained 10 bases not matched to a gene. The DNA for the CDR3 is TGTGCCACCCAGACAGGGGGCTTGGGAACTGAAGCTTTCTTT. Protein product: CATQTGGLGTEAFF. The full variable domain, its missing parts supplied by reference TRBV2 and TRBJ1-1, is EPEVTQTPSHQVTQMGQEVILRCVPISNHLYFYWYRQILGQKVEFLVSFYNNEISEKSEIFDDQFSVERPDGSNFTLKIRSTKLEDSAMYFCATQTGGLGTEAFFGQGTRLTVV.

V is TRBV28 and J is TRBJ2-3, with TRBD1 identical over 9 bases. CDR1 is MDHEN, CDR2 SYDVKM, per germline. This CDR3 comprises 13 residues. V lost 8 bases and J lost 3; bases outside the gene matches: 3. CDR3 in amino acids: CASRGQGTDTQYF. CDR3 bases: TGTGCCAGCCGCGGACAGGGGACAGATACGCAGTATTTT.

The rearrangement joins TRBV11-3 to TRBJ1-1, with D possibly matching TRBD1 (5 bases). Germline V CDR1 and CDR2: SGHNT, YENEEA. The CDR3 is 11 residues long. Trimming took 6 bases from V and 11 from J, leaving 13 bases between them. The CDR3 DNA sequence: TGTGCCAGCAGTGCCAGGGAATTGGCTTTCTTT. Translating it yields CASSARELAFF.

The rearrangement joins TRBV5-1 to TRBJ1-2; tentative D call: TRBD1 (6 bases). Trimming removed 4 bases at V and 3 bases at J, with 10 bases between. Germline V gene lookup returns CDR1 SGHRS and CDR2 YFSETQ. This CDR3 comprises 13 residues. The CDR3 nucleotides read TGCGCCAGCAGCCCGGCAGGGGACTATGGCTACACCTTC. Amino acids: CASSPAGDYGYTF.

The rearrangement links TRBV14 to TRBJ2-1, with a weak D call TRBD2 (5 bases). Trimming stripped 1 base from V and 0 bases from J, with 13 bases between. Germline-derived CDR1 and CDR2 are SGHDN and FVKESK. The CDR3 covers 17 residues. CDR3 DNA sequence: TGTGCCAGCAGCCAAGCCCTCGGGGTAAGCTCCTACAATGAGCAGTTCTTC. It encodes CASSQALGVSSYNEQFF.

The rearrangement joins TRBV28 to TRBJ1-5, with D unresolved. CDR3 size: 15 residues. Germline V CDR1 and CDR2: MDHEN, SYDVKM. V was cut by 5 bases and J by 1 base, with 12 bases left in between. CDR3 sequence reads: CASSPAGESNQPQHF. CDR3 sequence (DNA): TGTGCCAGCAGTCCGGCTGGGGAGAGCAATCAGCCCCAGCATTTT.

This sequence joins TRBV5-1 and TRBJ2-7; no clear D. Deletions cut 4 bases from V and 3 bases from J, with 14 bases between. Germline values: CDR1 SGHRS, CDR2 YFSETQ. The CDR3 consists of 14 residues. CDR3 bases: TGCGCCAGCAGCGCTACCACAGTAAACTACGAGCAGTACTTC. Protein sequence: CASSATTVNYEQYF.

V usage is TRBV5-1 and J usage is TRBJ2-1, with 13 bases lining up with TRBD2. Per germline, CDR1 SGHRS and CDR2 YFSETQ. V trimming: 0 bases; J trimming: 6 bases; junction bases outside the gene matches: 3. CDR3 length equals 16 residues. As DNA, the CDR3 is TGCGCCAGCAGCTTGGCCGGACTAGCGGGAGCCAATGAGCAGTTCTTC. This encodes CASSLAGLAGANEQFF.

V usage is TRBV13 and J usage is TRBJ2-5; 8 nucleotides agree with TRBD1. V lost 8 bases to trimming and J lost 3 bases; unmatched junction nucleotides: 5. The germline V gene encodes CDR1 PRHDT and CDR2 FYEKMQ (reference sequence). CDR3 size: 13 residues. The CDR3 spells CASSDRGEETQYF. Written as DNA, the CDR3 is TGTGCCAGCTCCGACAGGGGAGAAGAGACCCAGTACTTC.

This sequence joins TRBV29-1 and TRBJ1-5, with a weak D call TRBD1 (5 bases). Per the germline V gene, CDR1 is SQVTM and CDR2 is ANQGSEA. CDR3 length: 12 residues. V lost 4 bases and J 3 bases, leaving 7 bases between the germline ends. The CDR3 here is CSVGRDNQPQHF. In nucleotides, the CDR3 is TGCAGCGTTGGCAGGGACAATCAGCCCCAGCATTTT.

The rearrangement links TRBV25-1 to TRBJ1-4; possibly TRBD1 for D (5 bases). CDR3 length: 16 residues. Between the trimmed V and J ends, which lost 3 bases and 3 bases, there was a span of 14 bases. Germline V gene lookup returns CDR1 MGHDK and CDR2 SYGVNS. CDR3 DNA: TGTGCCAGCAGTGACCTGAGACAGTTGTCTAATGAAAAACTGTTTTTT. Translation gives CASSDLRQLSNEKLFF.

CDR3 sequence (DNA): TGTGCCATCATGGAACAGGGGGGCTATGGCTACACCTTC. Its translation: CAIMEQGGYGYTF. This sequence joins TRBV10-3 and TRBJ1-2, with 8 bases lining up with TRBD1. The CDR3 contains 13 residues. Per the germline V gene, CDR1 is ENHRY and CDR2 is SYGVKD. With 7 bases clipped from V and 4 bases from J, the junction kept 5 bases outside the gene matches.

The CDR3 loop reads CASSVSVANTGELFF. In DNA, the CDR3 is TGTGCCAGCAGCGTATCCGTCGCGAACACCGGGGAGCTGTTTTTT. The chain is built from TRBV9 and TRBJ2-2; no firm D call. The CDR3 totals 15 residues. Germline V gene lookup returns CDR1 SGDLS and CDR2 YYNGEE. Trimming took off 1 base at V and 0 bases at J, with 7 bases between the two ends.

The rearrangement uses TRBV6-1 and TRBJ2-6; 10 bases are a match to TRBD1. The germline CDR1 and CDR2 sequences are MNHNS and SASEGT. This CDR3 contains 19 residues. V shed 2 bases, J shed 0 bases, and the junction held 7 bases outside the gene matches. The CDR3 bases are TGTGCCAGCAGTGAACCCCCCGGACAGGGGGACTCTGGGGCCAACGTCCTGACTTTC. It codes for CASSEPPGQGDSGANVLTF.

The chain links TRBV6-5 to TRBJ1-3; 8 bases agree with TRBD1. CDR3 length equals 15 residues. The germline V gene encodes CDR1 MNHEY and CDR2 SVGAGI. Trimming removed 7 bases from V and 4 bases from J; junction bases left unmatched: 9. The CDR3 DNA follows: TGTGCCAGCAAGAGGACAGGGATCGGAGGAAACACCATATATTTT. It encodes CASKRTGIGGNTIYF.